What follows are 20 T cell receptor beta chains derived from one specimen sequenced in a study of blood T cell repertoires in COVID-19. Only in-frame clones appear in the TCRdb table, and some are missing; sequencing was by immunoSEQ multiplex PCR. The table lists around 290,000 clones, 88% of them singletons. Specimen: PBMCs or T cells enriched from blood (not recorded which). The receptors stem from a woman aged 55-69 years in a cohort exposed to, infected with or recovered from COVID-19 (not recorded which).

The gene calls are TRBV28 and TRBJ1-1; the match to TRBD1 covers 12 bases. With 5 bases clipped from V and 4 bases from J, the junction kept 2 bases outside the gene matches. Germline V lookup: CDR1 MDHEN, CDR2 SYDVKM. The CDR3 spans 14 residues. Here the CDR3 DNA reads TGTGCCAGCAGTCCGGGACAGGGGGCCACTGAAGCTTTCTTT. It translates to CASSPGQGATEAFF.

The sample holds one count of this clone. This chain links TRBV6-5 with TRBJ1-5; D is possibly TRBD1 (6 bases). CDR1 is MNHEY and CDR2 is SVGAGI in the germline V gene. V was trimmed by 3 bases and J by 6 bases, leaving 9 bases between them. The CDR3 has 13 amino acids. The CDR3 bases are TGTGCCAGCAGTTATTCAGGGGTTCAGCCCCAGCATTTT. Protein sequence: CASSYSGVQPQHF.

This chain links TRBV28 with TRBJ2-7; 8 nucleotides match TRBD2. This CDR3 is built from 15 residues. Germline assignment: CDR1 MDHEN and CDR2 SYDVKM. The junction had 9 bases not matched to a gene; V was cut back by 3 bases and J by 5 bases. Here the CDR3 DNA reads TGTGCCAGCAGTTTCTCGGCGGGAGGCTCGCACGAGCAGTACTTC. Protein product: CASSFSAGGSHEQYF.

The sample holds one count of this clone. J is TRBJ1-2 and V is TRBV30; 9 bases align to TRBD1. Germline CDR1 and CDR2: GTSNPN and SVGIG (reference sequence). The CDR3 loop spans 15 amino acids. V gave up 4 bases and J gave up 0 bases; unmatched junction bases: 6. The CDR3 bases are TGTGCCTGGACCCCCCGGGACAGGGCTAACTATGGCTACACCTTC. Translation gives CAWTPRDRANYGYTF.

This clone was detected a few times. This rearrangement joins TRBV7-9 to TRBJ2-3, with 9 nucleotides matching TRBD2. The CDR3 is 14 residues long. V was pared by 8 bases and J by 7 bases, with 10 bases of the junction left unmatched. Germline V gives CDR1 SEHNR, CDR2 FQNEAQ (reference sequence). CDR3 DNA: TGTGCCAGCCCTGGGCGGGAGGGCCGAAATACGCAGTATTTT. Its protein product is CASPGREGRNTQYF.

The chain uses TRBV3-1 (or the pseudogene TRBV3-2) and TRBJ1-6; D is perhaps TRBD1 (5 bases). Deletions cut 4 bases from V and 5 bases from J, with 15 bases between. The CDR3 contains 16 residues. The germline CDR1 and CDR2 sequences are LGHDT and YNNKEL (reference sequence). This CDR3 is CASSPTGQRNNSPLHF. CDR3 DNA sequence: TGTGCCAGCAGCCCCACCGGACAAAGAAATAATTCACCCCTCCACTTT.

CDR3 sequence reads: CATSRGGTGLAGETQYF. Here the CDR3 DNA reads TGTGCCACCAGCAGAGGGGGCACCGGGCTAGCGGGAGAGACCCAGTACTTC. V is TRBV15 and J is TRBJ2-5; 8 bases line up with TRBD2. The germline CDR1 and CDR2 sequences are LNHNV and YYDKDF (reference sequence). CDR3 length: 17 amino acids. J was trimmed by 4 bases and V by 1 base; bases with no gene match: 11.

The chain joins TRBV27 to TRBJ2-3; TRBD2 aligns across 8 bases. Germline CDR1 and CDR2: MNHEY and SMNVEV (reference sequence). With 0 bases clipped from V and 9 bases from J, the junction kept 11 bases outside the gene matches. The length of the CDR3 is 16 residues. The CDR3 loop is CASSLSERESRWTQYF. The CDR3 coding sequence is TGTGCCAGCAGTTTATCGGAGCGGGAGAGCCGGTGGACGCAGTATTTT.

This chain connects TRBV6-5 to TRBJ1-2, with TRBD1 identical over 7 bases. V dropped 6 bases and J dropped 8; count of bases not matched to a gene: 6. CDR1 and CDR2 from the germline V gene are MNHEY and SVGAGI. CDR3 length: 12 amino acids. The CDR3 here is CASRATGKGYTF. DNA for the CDR3: TGTGCCAGCAGAGCGACAGGGAAAGGCTACACCTTC.

This chain links TRBV28 with TRBJ2-7, with D possibly TRBD2 on 5 matching bases. Trimming cost V 5 bases and J 0 bases, with 11 bases left between them. This CDR3 region has 14 residues. Germline values: CDR1 MDHEN, CDR2 SYDVKM. CDR3: CASSQAVSSYEQYF. In DNA form, the CDR3 reads TGTGCCAGCAGTCAAGCGGTTAGCTCCTACGAGCAGTACTTC. Full variable domain (rest looked up from reference TRBV28 and TRBJ2-7): DVKVTQSSRYLVKRTGEKVFLECVQDMDHENMFWYRQDPGLGLRLIYFSYDVKMKEKGDIPEGYSVSREKKERFSLILESASTNQTSMYLCASSQAVSSYEQYFGPGTRLTVT.

The rearrangement uses TRBV28 and TRBJ2-7; 10 positions match TRBD2. Germline lookup yields CDR1 MDHEN and CDR2 SYDVKM. CDR3 size: 16 residues. Trimming cost V 1 base and J 0 bases; bases outside gene matches: 3. The CDR3 nucleotides are TGTGCCAGCAGTTTATTAGCGGGAGGCCTCTCCTACGAGCAGTACTTC. Residues: CASSLLAGGLSYEQYF.

This chain connects TRBV4-1 to TRBJ1-5; D is possibly TRBD1 (6 bases). Trimming removed 0 bases at V and 4 bases at J, with 10 bases between. Germline V CDR1 and CDR2: MGHRA, YSYEKL. The CDR3 consists of 15 residues. The CDR3 spells CASSQDNRVNQPQHF. CDR3 in DNA: TGCGCCAGCAGCCAAGATAACAGGGTTAATCAGCCCCAGCATTTT.

The chain employs TRBV19 and TRBJ1-1; 8 positions match TRBD1. The CDR3 sequence is 14 residues long. V shed 5 bases, J shed 2 bases, and the junction held 4 bases outside the gene matches. Germline lookup yields CDR1 LNHDA and CDR2 SQIVND (reference sequence). CDR3 in amino acids: CASSFDRGNTEAFF. The CDR3 nucleotides are TGTGCCAGTAGTTTCGACAGGGGTAACACTGAAGCTTTCTTT.

The rearrangement uses TRBV5-4 and TRBJ1-1, with D possibly being TRBD1 (6 bases). V gave up 6 bases and J gave up 1 base, with 13 bases separating them. The CDR3 extends over 14 amino acids. Germline assignment: CDR1 SGHNT and CDR2 YYREEE (reference sequence). The CDR3 loop reads CASIKGGRNTEAFF. Here the CDR3 DNA reads TGTGCCAGCATTAAAGGGGGACGGAACACTGAAGCTTTCTTT. Looking up the rest from reference TRBV5-4 and TRBJ1-1 gives the full variable domain: ETGVTQSPTHLIKTRGQQVTLRCSSQSGHNTVSWYQQALGQGPQFIFQYYREEENGRGNFPPRFSGLQFPNYSSELNVNALELDDSALYLCASIKGGRNTEAFFGQGTRLTVV.

The count of this clone is one. This chain connects TRBV18 to TRBJ1-2; 10 nucleotides align to TRBD1. From germline, CDR1 is KGHSH and CDR2 LQKENI. The trim removed 6 bases at V and 2 bases at J, leaving 6 bases unmatched. The CDR3 length is 15 residues. The CDR3 DNA reads as TGTGCCAGCTCTCAAGACAGGGGGCGGAACTATGGCTACACCTTC. Translation gives CASSQDRGRNYGYTF.

The V call is TRBV5-1, the J call TRBJ2-1; 12 nucleotides agree with TRBD2. The CDR3 extends over 15 amino acids. V lost 4 bases to trimming and J lost 7 bases; unmatched junction nucleotides: 6. CDR1 is SGHRS, CDR2 YFSETQ, per germline. CDR3 residues: CASSRGLAGPNEQFF. The DNA of the CDR3 is TGCGCCAGCAGCCGGGGACTAGCGGGCCCAAATGAGCAGTTCTTC.

V and J are TRBV24-1 and TRBJ2-5, with D possibly TRBD2 on 6 matching bases. The CDR3 is 14 residues long. Germline V gene data show CDR1 as KGHDR and CDR2 as SFDVKD. V was shortened by 1 base and J by 2 bases, with 7 bases between the two germline ends. DNA of the CDR3: TGTGCCACCAGTGATTTTGGAGGGCAAGAGACCCAGTACTTC. As protein: CATSDFGGQETQYF.

The rearrangement uses TRBV11-2 and TRBJ2-1; 8 bases fit TRBD2. This CDR3 region has 16 residues. Germline V gene data show CDR1 as SGHAT and CDR2 as FQNNGV. The J segment lost 4 bases and the V segment lost 1 base, leaving 6 bases of the junction unmatched. As DNA, the CDR3 is TGTGCCAGCAGCTTAGGGGCGGTAGCGGGATACAATGAGCAGTTCTTC. Translated, it gives CASSLGAVAGYNEQFF.

The rearrangement uses TRBV14 and TRBJ2-5, with 12 bases fitting TRBD1. Trimming took 4 bases from V and 12 from J; bases not matched to a gene: 6. Germline CDR1 and CDR2: SGHDN and FVKESK. This CDR3 is 13 amino acids long. The CDR3 region is CASSPRDRGRKYF. The CDR3 DNA is TGTGCCAGCAGCCCCCGGGACAGGGGGCGAAAGTACTTC.

The rearrangement uses TRBV20-1 and TRBJ2-1; 9 bases align to TRBD2. This CDR3 has 14 amino acids. The germline V gene encodes CDR1 DFQATT and CDR2 SNEGSKA (reference sequence). V dropped 3 bases and J dropped 8; count of bases not matched to a gene: 8. CDR3 region: CSASYGTSPYEQFF. The CDR3 DNA reads as TGCAGTGCTAGTTATGGGACTAGCCCCTATGAGCAGTTCTTC.